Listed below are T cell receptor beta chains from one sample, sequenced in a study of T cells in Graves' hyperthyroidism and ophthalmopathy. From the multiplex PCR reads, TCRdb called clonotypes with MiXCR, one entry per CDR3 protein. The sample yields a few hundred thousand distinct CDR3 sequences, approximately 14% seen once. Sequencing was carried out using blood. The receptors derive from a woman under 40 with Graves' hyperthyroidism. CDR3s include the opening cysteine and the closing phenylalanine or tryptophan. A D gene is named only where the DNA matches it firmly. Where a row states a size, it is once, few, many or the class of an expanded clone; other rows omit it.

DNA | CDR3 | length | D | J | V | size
TGTGCCAGCCGAGATCGGATTTCTAGCACAGATACGCAGTATTTT | CASRDRISSTDTQYF | 15 | NA | TRBJ2-3 | TRBV2 | many
TGTGCCATCAGTGACGGGCAGGGGGCCTACGAGCAGTACTTC | CAISDGQGAYEQYF | 14 | TRBD1 | TRBJ2-7 | TRBV10-3 | many
TGTGCCAGCTCACCTCAGCCCGGGACAGTGAAAAAAGAGACCCAGTACTTC | CASSPQPGTVKKETQYF | 17 | TRBD1 | TRBJ2-5 | TRBV18 | NA
TGTGCCAGCAGGCCCGTCACTCAAAAGTATATCGGAAATATTAATCAGCCCCAGCATTTT | CASRPVTQKYIGNINQPQHF | 20 | NA | TRBJ1-5 | TRBV6-2/TRBV6-3 | many
TGTGCCAGCAGCCCCTCCGGTGGGACAGGAGGCTACGAGCAGTACTTC | CASSPSGGTGGYEQYF | 16 | TRBD1 | TRBJ2-7 | TRBV27 | many
TGTGCCAGCAGCCAAGATAGGGCTAGCGGGAGTGAGTTGGAGACCCAGTACTTC | CASSQDRASGSELETQYF | 18 | TRBD2 | TRBJ2-5 | TRBV4-2 | few
TGTGCCACCAGGGATTACAGAGTTAACACTGAAGCTTTCTTT | CATRDYRVNTEAFF | 14 | NA | TRBJ1-1 | TRBV24-1 | few
TGCAGCGTTGAAGTTGCGGGAGCCCCCCACGAGCAGTACTTC | CSVEVAGAPHEQYF | 14 | TRBD2 | TRBJ2-7 | TRBV29-1 | NA
TGTGCCAGCAGTTTTAACGGGGCAGCTGGCTACGAGCAGTACTTC | CASSFNGAAGYEQYF | 15 | NA | TRBJ2-7 | TRBV12-3/TRBV12-4 | NA
TGTGCCAGCAGTCTAGCGGGAATCAACAATGAGCAGTTCTTC | CASSLAGINNEQFF | 14 | TRBD2 | TRBJ2-1 | TRBV2 | many
TGCAGCGTTACCCCCAGGGACACTGAAGCTTTCTTT | CSVTPRDTEAFF | 12 | NA | TRBJ1-1 | TRBV29-1 | many
TGTGCCAGCAGCTATGATAGCGGGAGGGACGAGCAGTACTTC | CASSYDSGRDEQYF | 14 | TRBD2 | TRBJ2-7 | TRBV7-9 | many
TGTGCCAGCAGCTTAGTTGTGGGACTTTCCTACGAGCAGTACTTC | CASSLVVGLSYEQYF | 15 | NA | TRBJ2-7 | TRBV11-2 | many
TGCAGTGCAACCCGACAGGCCCTTCCCACAGATACGCAGTATTTT | CSATRQALPTDTQYF | 15 | NA | TRBJ2-3 | TRBV20-1 | many
TGTGCCAGCAGGGGTTATTCCTACAATGAGCAGTTCTTC | CASRGYSYNEQFF | 13 | NA | TRBJ2-1 | TRBV2 | many
TGTGCCAGCAGCGTCAGACTCAGTAGGAACACTGAAACTTTCTTT | CASSVRLSRNTETFF | 15 | NA | TRBJ1-1 | TRBV7-9 | few
TGTGCCAGCAGCCCTACGGGGGTTCTAAATTCACCCCTCCACTTT | CASSPTGVLNSPLHF | 15 | NA | TRBJ1-6 | TRBV7-9 | many
TGTGCCAGCAGCTTAGAACTCGGGACAGGTTGGGGCGAGCAGTACTTC | CASSLELGTGWGEQYF | 16 | TRBD1 | TRBJ2-7 | TRBV7-2 | NA
TGTGCCAGCAGCTTTGGGGGGGCTAACTCCTACAATGAGCAGTTCTTC | CASSFGGANSYNEQFF | 16 | NA | TRBJ2-1 | TRBV5-5 | few
TGTGCCATCAGATCAGGACTAGCGGGCGCTTACAATGAGCAGTTCTTC | CAIRSGLAGAYNEQFF | 16 | TRBD2 | TRBJ2-1 | TRBV10-3 | once
TGTGCCAGCAGCCAAGAATTACCGGGACGCAATACCTACGAGCAGTACTTC | CASSQELPGRNTYEQYF | 17 | NA | TRBJ2-7 | TRBV14 | few
TGTGCCAGCAGCCCTGCAGCGGGAGGCCGAGGGGCCGGGGAGCTGTTTTTT | CASSPAAGGRGAGELFF | 17 | TRBD2 | TRBJ2-2 | TRBV3-1 | few
TGTGCTAGTGGTTTGTCCACAGGGGGGGGGTATGAGCAGTTCTTC | CASGLSTGGGYEQFF | 15 | NA | TRBJ2-1 | TRBV12-5 | few
TGTGCCAGCAGCGAACTAGCGAGTAACACCGGGGAGCTGTTTTTT | CASSELASNTGELFF | 15 | TRBD2 | TRBJ2-2 | TRBV9 | few
TGTGCCAGCAGCAAACGGGACCCCTGGGAGGCGGCTCCAGATACGCAGTATTTT | CASSKRDPWEAAPDTQYF | 18 | NA | TRBJ2-3 | TRBV7-6 | many
TGTGCCAGCAGGCTGACAGGGAAATGGTATGGCTACACCTTC | CASRLTGKWYGYTF | 14 | TRBD1 | TRBJ1-2 | TRBV28 | many